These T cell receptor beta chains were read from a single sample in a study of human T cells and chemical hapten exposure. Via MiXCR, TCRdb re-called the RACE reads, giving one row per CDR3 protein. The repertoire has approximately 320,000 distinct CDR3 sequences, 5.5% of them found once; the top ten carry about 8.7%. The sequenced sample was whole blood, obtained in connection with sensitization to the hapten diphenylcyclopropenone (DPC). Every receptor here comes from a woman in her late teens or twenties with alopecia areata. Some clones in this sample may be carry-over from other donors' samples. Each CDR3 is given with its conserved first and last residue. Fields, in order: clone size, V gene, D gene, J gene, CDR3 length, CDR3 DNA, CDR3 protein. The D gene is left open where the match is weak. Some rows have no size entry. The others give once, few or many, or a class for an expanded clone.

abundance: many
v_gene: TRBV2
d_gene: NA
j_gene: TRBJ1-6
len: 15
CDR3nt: TGTGCCAGCAGTCTAACTTGGGCCACGACATCACCCCTCCACTTT
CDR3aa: CASSLTWATTSPLHF

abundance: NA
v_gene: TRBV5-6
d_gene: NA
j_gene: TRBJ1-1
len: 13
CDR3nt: TGTGCCAGCAAAGTACAGGGGAACACTGAAGCTTTCTTT
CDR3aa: CASKVQGNTEAFF

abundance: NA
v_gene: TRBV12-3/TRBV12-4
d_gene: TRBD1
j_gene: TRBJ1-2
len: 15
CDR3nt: TGTGCCAGCAGTTTAGACGGCGGGACAGGGGGCGGCTACACCTTC
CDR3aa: CASSLDGGTGGGYTF

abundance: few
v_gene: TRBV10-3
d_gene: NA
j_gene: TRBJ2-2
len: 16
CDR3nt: TGTGCCATCAGTGGTCGTCGAATCGGGGGCACCGGGGAGCTGTTTTTT
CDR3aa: CAISGRRIGGTGELFF

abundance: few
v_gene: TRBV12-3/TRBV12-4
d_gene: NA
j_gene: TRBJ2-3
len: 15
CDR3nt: TGTGCCAGCAGGCGTCCGGCCTCCCAACTGGATACGCAGTATTTT
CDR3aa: CASRRPASQLDTQYF

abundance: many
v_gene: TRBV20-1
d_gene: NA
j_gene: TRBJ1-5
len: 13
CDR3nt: TGCAGTGCTAGATACCTGCGGTACCAGCCCCAGCATTTT
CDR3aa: CSARYLRYQPQHF

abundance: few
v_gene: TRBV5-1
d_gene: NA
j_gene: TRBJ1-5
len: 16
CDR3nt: TGCGCCAGCAGCTTGAAGGTGCGGGCACACAATCAGCCCCAGCATTTT
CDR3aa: CASSLKVRAHNQPQHF

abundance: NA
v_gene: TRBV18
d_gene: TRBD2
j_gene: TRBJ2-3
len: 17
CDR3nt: TGTGCCAGCTCACCCGGGACTAGCGGGACCTACTCAGATACGCAGTATTTT
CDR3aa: CASSPGTSGTYSDTQYF

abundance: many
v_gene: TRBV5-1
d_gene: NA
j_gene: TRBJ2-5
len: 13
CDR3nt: TGTGCCAGCAGCTTAAGGGGGCAAGAGACCCAGTACTTC
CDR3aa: CASSLRGQETQYF

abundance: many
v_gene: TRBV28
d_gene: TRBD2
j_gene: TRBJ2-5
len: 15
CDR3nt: TGTGCCAGCAGCCCCCTAGGAGCGGGGGAAGAGACCCAGTACTTC
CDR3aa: CASSPLGAGEETQYF

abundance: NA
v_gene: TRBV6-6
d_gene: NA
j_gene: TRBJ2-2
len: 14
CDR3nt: TGTGCCAGCAGGGTTACTATCGACACCGGGGAGCTGTTTTTT
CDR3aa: CASRVTIDTGELFF

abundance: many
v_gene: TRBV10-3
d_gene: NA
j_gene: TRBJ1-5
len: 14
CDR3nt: TGTGCCATCAGTGAGCAGGCGGGGAATCAGCCCCAGCATTTT
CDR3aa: CAISEQAGNQPQHF

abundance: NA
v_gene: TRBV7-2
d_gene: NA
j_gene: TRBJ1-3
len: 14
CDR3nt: TGTGCCAGCAGCTCCGATGGGGCTGGAAACACCATATATTTT
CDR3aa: CASSSDGAGNTIYF

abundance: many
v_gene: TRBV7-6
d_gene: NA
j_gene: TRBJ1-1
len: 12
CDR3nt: TGTGCCAGCAGAAAGGGGAACACTGAAGCTTTCTTT
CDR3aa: CASRKGNTEAFF

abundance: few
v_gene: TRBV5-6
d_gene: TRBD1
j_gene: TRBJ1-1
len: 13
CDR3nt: TGTGCCAGCAGCTTGGGCAGGGGGCCGGAAGCTTTCTTT
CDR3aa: CASSLGRGPEAFF

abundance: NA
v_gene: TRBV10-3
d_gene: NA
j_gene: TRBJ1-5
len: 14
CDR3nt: TGTGCCATCAGTGAGGAGGAGGACAATCAGCCCCAGCATTTT
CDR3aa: CAISEEEDNQPQHF

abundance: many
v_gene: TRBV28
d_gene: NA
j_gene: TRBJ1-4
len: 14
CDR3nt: TGTGCCAGCAGTTCTCTGGCCCTTAATGAAAAACTGTTTTTT
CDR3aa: CASSSLALNEKLFF

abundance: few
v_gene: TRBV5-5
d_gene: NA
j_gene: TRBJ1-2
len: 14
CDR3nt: TGTGCCAGCAGCCCGGGGTCGAGCCACTATGGCTACACCTTC
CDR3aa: CASSPGSSHYGYTF

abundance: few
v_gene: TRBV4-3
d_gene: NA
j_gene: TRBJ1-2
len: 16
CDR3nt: TGCGCCAGCAGCCAAGTGGCGGGACAACCTCTCTATGGCTACACCTTC
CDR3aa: CASSQVAGQPLYGYTF

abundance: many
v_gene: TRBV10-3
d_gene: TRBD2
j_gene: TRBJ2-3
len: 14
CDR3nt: TGTGCCATCAGTGCGAGCGGGGGTTCAGATACGCAGTATTTT
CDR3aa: CAISASGGSDTQYF

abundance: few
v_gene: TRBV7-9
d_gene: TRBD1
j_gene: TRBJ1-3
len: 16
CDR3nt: TGTGCCAGCGGGGGCCCAAGACAGGGGACGGGAAACACCATATATTTT
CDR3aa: CASGGPRQGTGNTIYF

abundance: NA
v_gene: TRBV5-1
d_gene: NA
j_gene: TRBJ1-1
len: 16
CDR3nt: TGCGCCAGCAGCTTGAGGCTGACCACGGGGAACACTGAAGCTTTCTTT
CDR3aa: CASSLRLTTGNTEAFF

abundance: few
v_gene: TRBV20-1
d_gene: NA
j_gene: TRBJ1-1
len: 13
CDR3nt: TGCAGTGCTAGAGCCTTGCGGTGGACTGAAGCTTTCTTT
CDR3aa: CSARALRWTEAFF

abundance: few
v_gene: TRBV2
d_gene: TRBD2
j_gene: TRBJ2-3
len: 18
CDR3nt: TGTGCCAGCAGCGGTGGGACTAGCGGGGGGGCTAGCACAGATACGCAGTATTTT
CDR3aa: CASSGGTSGGASTDTQYF

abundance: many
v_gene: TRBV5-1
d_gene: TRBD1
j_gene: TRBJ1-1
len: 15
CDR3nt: TGCGCCAGCAGCTTGGGTTGGACAGGAAACACTGAAGCTTTCTTT
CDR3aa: CASSLGWTGNTEAFF

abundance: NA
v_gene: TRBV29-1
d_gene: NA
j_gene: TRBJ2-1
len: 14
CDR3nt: TGCAGCGTAGACGACATCCTCTCTCACAATGAGCAGTTCTTC
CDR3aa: CSVDDILSHNEQFF

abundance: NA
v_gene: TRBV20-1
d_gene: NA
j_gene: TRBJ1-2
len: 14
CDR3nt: TGCAGTGCTGGACTAAATGGGGGGGACTATGGCTACACCTTC
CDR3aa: CSAGLNGGDYGYTF